These 30 T cell receptor beta chains came from one sample sequenced in a study of blood T cell repertoires in COVID-19. The repertoire was sequenced with immunoSEQ multiplex PCR; TCRdb's copy has only in-frame clones and lacks some. The sample includes about 40,000 clones, approximately 90% seen only once; the top ten take around a fifth. The sample was peripheral blood. These receptors originate from a man aged 45-65 years in a cohort sampled during active COVID-19.

This clone is classed as medium-sized. The sample has other DNA sequences that encode this CDR3 too. The genes are TRBV4-1 and TRBJ1-3, with TRBD1 as a possible D gene (6 bases). Germline V gene data show CDR1 as MGHRA and CDR2 as YSYEKL. V dropped 3 bases and J dropped 4 bases, with 13 bases sitting between them. This CDR3 has 15 residues. Here the CDR3 reads CASSQTQGTGNTIYF. CDR3 bases: TGCGCCAGCAGCCAGACACAGGGAACAGGAAACACCATATATTTT.

The rearrangement uses TRBV27 and TRBJ2-1, with 9 bases lining up with TRBD2. Germline V gives CDR1 MNHEY, CDR2 SMNVEV (reference sequence). This CDR3 is built from 12 residues. V trimming: 6 bases; J trimming: 9 bases; junction bases outside the gene matches: 3. The CDR3 DNA reads TGTGCCAGCAGGACTAGCGGTGGTGAGCAGTTCTTC. The encoded protein is CASRTSGGEQFF.

The chain recombines TRBV11-3 with TRBJ1-1; unclear D gene. The CDR3 loop spans 15 amino acids. Germline CDR1 SGHNT, CDR2 YENEEA. Trimming took off 0 bases at V and 6 bases at J, with 14 bases between the two ends. The CDR3 nucleotides read TGTGCCAGCAGCTTAGAAAGAGAGGGCGAGGCTGAAGCTTTCTTT. Its translation is CASSLEREGEAEAFF.

This rearrangement joins TRBV27 to TRBJ2-1, with D perhaps matching TRBD2 (5 bases). Trimming removed 3 bases from V and 4 bases from J, with 16 bases in between. CDR1 and CDR2 (germline): MNHEY, SMNVEV (reference sequence). The CDR3 totals 16 residues. CDR3 DNA: TGTGCCAGCAGTTTCGGTAGAGGGAGCGGTTACAATGAGCAGTTCTTC. Amino acid sequence: CASSFGRGSGYNEQFF.

This clone has just a few counts. V usage is TRBV12-3 or TRBV12-4 and J usage is TRBJ1-2, with D tentatively TRBD1 (5 bases). V gave up 11 bases and J gave up 8 bases, with 6 bases separating them. The CDR3 loop spans 8 amino acids. CDR3 protein: CAPGGYTF. DNA of the CDR3: TGTGCCCCAGGGGGCTACACCTTC.

This chain connects TRBV9 to TRBJ1-1, with a tentative D call TRBD1 (6 bases). From germline, CDR1 is SGDLS and CDR2 YYNGEE. The CDR3 has 12 amino acids. V dropped 4 bases and J dropped 8 bases, with 12 bases sitting between them. In DNA, the CDR3 is TGTGCCAGCAGCCCAGGGACATCCGAAGCTTTCTTT. The encoded protein is CASSPGTSEAFF.

V gene TRBV27 combines with J gene TRBJ1-5; TRBD1 matches 8 bases. Germline V lookup: CDR1 MNHEY, CDR2 SMNVEV (reference sequence). V gave up 6 bases and J gave up 4 bases; unmatched junction bases: 5. CDR3 length: 14 residues. The CDR3 region has the DNA TGTGCCAGCAGCCTGGACAGGGAAAATCAGCCCCAGCATTTT. It is translated as CASSLDRENQPQHF.

This clone was counted once. The rearrangement links TRBV7-2 to TRBJ2-2; 12 bases fit TRBD2. The length of the CDR3 is 16 residues. Trimming cost V 6 bases and J 3 bases; bases outside gene matches: 5. Germline V gene data show CDR1 as SGHTA and CDR2 as FQGNSA. DNA for the CDR3: TGTGCCAGCAGAATGACTAGCGGGGGACACACCGGGGAGCTGTTTTTT. Amino acid sequence: CASRMTSGGHTGELFF.

The V gene is TRBV2, the J gene TRBJ1-1; D is unclear. Germline V CDR1 and CDR2: SNHLY, FYNNEI. The CDR3 has 14 amino acids. V was trimmed by 6 bases and J by 4 bases, leaving 15 bases between them. The CDR3 sequence is CASRAVSAGTEAFF. The CDR3 DNA follows: TGTGCCAGCAGAGCCGTGAGCGCGGGCACTGAAGCTTTCTTT.

The chain has TRBV6-6 and TRBJ1-2, with 7 bases aligning to TRBD1. The CDR3 has 16 residues. The ends lost 5 bases at V and 4 bases at J; junction bases unmatched: 13. In germline, CDR1 is MNHNY, CDR2 SVGAGI (reference sequence). The CDR3 region is CASSTLSKGAGYGYTF. CDR3 coding DNA: TGTGCCAGCAGTACCCTGTCTAAGGGGGCGGGCTATGGCTACACCTTC.

CDR3 DNA: TGTGCCAGCAGCTTAGTTGGTACTTACAGCACAGATACGCAGTATTTT. Its translation: CASSLVGTYSTDTQYF. This rearrangement joins TRBV11-2 to TRBJ2-3; D ambiguous. CDR3 length: 16 amino acids. The germline V gene encodes CDR1 SGHAT and CDR2 FQNNGV. With 1 base removed from V and 0 bases from J, the gap between germline ends came to 11 bases.

The gene calls are TRBV6-6 and TRBJ2-2; 8 nucleotides line up with TRBD1. Germline assignment: CDR1 MNHNY and CDR2 SVGAGI (reference sequence). CDR3 length: 15 residues. V shed 6 bases and J 2 bases; nucleotides not matched to a gene: 5. CDR3 in amino acids: CASSRGQGNTGELFF. CDR3 coding DNA: TGTGCCAGCAGCCGAGGACAGGGCAACACCGGGGAGCTGTTTTTT.

The chain is built from TRBV7-3 and TRBJ1-1, with 9 bases matching TRBD1. Trimming at V came to 4 bases and at J to 5 bases, leaving 5 bases not matched to a gene. The CDR3 has 14 residues. CDR1 SGHTA and CDR2 FQGTGA come from the germline V gene. CDR3 coding DNA: TGTGCCAGCAGCTCTACAGGGGGCGAGACTGAAGCTTTCTTT. This gives the protein CASSSTGGETEAFF.

This rearrangement joins TRBV9 to TRBJ1-5, with 10 nucleotides matching TRBD1. The CDR3 loop spans 15 amino acids. V shed 4 bases and J 6 bases; nucleotides not matched to a gene: 7. Germline V CDR1 and CDR2: SGDLS, YYNGEE. The CDR3 DNA sequence: TGTGCCAGCAGCCCCGACAGGGGGCCCGGTCAGCCCCAGCATTTT. Its translation is CASSPDRGPGQPQHF.

This clone was observed a single time. The chain couples TRBV10-3 to TRBJ2-7; 9 nucleotides match TRBD1. Germline values: CDR1 ENHRY, CDR2 SYGVKD. J was trimmed by 4 bases and V by 4 bases; bases with no gene match: 11. This CDR3 is 16 amino acids long. Written as DNA, the CDR3 is TGTGCCATCAGTGGTCGGGACAGGGCCAGGGGTTACGAGCAGTACTTC. Amino acids: CAISGRDRARGYEQYF.

This chain uses TRBV24-1 with TRBJ2-5, with TRBD1 as a possible D gene (6 bases). Germline V CDR1 and CDR2: KGHDR, SFDVKD. The CDR3 extends over 14 amino acids. The V gene lost 3 bases and the J gene lost 0 bases, with 7 bases spanning the gap. CDR3 amino acids: CATSDDRYQETQYF. The CDR3 nucleotides read TGTGCCACCAGTGATGACAGGTACCAAGAGACCCAGTACTTC.

The sample holds one count of this clone. The chain recombines TRBV2 with TRBJ1-2; the D gene is possibly TRBD1 (6 bases). V was trimmed by 7 bases and J by 5 bases, leaving 23 bases between them. The germline V gene encodes CDR1 SNHLY and CDR2 FYNNEI. The CDR3 has 16 amino acids. The chain's CDR3 is CASTSPFDRIEYGYTF. Written as DNA, the CDR3 is TGTGCCAGCACCTCCCCATTCGACAGGATCGAGTATGGCTACACCTTC. Full variable domain (rest looked up from reference TRBV2 and TRBJ1-2): EPEVTQTPSHQVTQMGQEVILRCVPISNHLYFYWYRQILGQKVEFLVSFYNNEISEKSEIFDDQFSVERPDGSNFTLKIRSTKLEDSAMYFCASTSPFDRIEYGYTFGSGTRLTVV.

The CDR3 is CASSKRVKTGMNTEAFF. The CDR3, as DNA: TGTGCCAGCAGCAAAAGGGTTAAGACAGGGATGAACACTGAAGCTTTCTTT. The V gene is TRBV21-1, the J gene TRBJ1-1; TRBD1 is taken as the D call from the table, unchecked against the DNA. TRBV21-1 counts as a pseudogene. The CDR3 runs 17 residues.

The genes are TRBV4-3 and TRBJ2-5; 14 positions match TRBD2. The CDR3 is made up of 16 amino acids. Germline V CDR1 and CDR2: LGHNA, YSLEER. Germline trimming cut 4 bases from V and 4 bases from J; bases unmatched to any gene: 5. The CDR3 loop is CASSPTGTSGGETQYF. In DNA, the CDR3 is TGCGCCAGCAGCCCCACTGGGACTAGCGGGGGAGAGACCCAGTACTTC.

The rearrangement joins TRBV9 to TRBJ1-1; unclear D gene. The CDR3 totals 14 residues. Germline V gives CDR1 SGDLS, CDR2 YYNGEE. The V and J ends lost 0 bases and 2 bases respectively, with 8 bases between them. The DNA for the CDR3 is TGTGCCAGCAGCGTAGGCCCAGAAAACACTGAAGCTTTCTTT. This gives the protein CASSVGPENTEAFF.

This rearrangement joins TRBV4-1 to TRBJ1-5; a weak D match, TRBD1 (5 bases). CDR1 and CDR2 (germline): MGHRA, YSYEKL. The V gene lost 0 bases and the J gene lost 7 bases, with 13 bases spanning the gap. This CDR3 region has 15 residues. CDR3: CASSQELREGQPQHF. The CDR3 DNA follows: TGCGCCAGCAGCCAAGAACTCAGGGAGGGCCAGCCCCAGCATTTT.

This chain links TRBV3-1 (or the pseudogene TRBV3-2) with TRBJ1-5; a possible D gene is TRBD1 (6 bases). The CDR3 runs 13 residues. Trimming took 3 bases from V and 7 from J, leaving 10 bases between them. CDR1 and CDR2 (germline): LGHDT, YNNKEL (reference sequence). The CDR3 spells CASSQDSKQPQHF. In DNA, the CDR3 is TGTGCCAGCAGCCAGGACAGTAAACAGCCCCAGCATTTT.

This clone was seen a single time. The chain carries TRBV27 and TRBJ1-2, with a possible D match to TRBD1 (5 bases). Trimming took 3 bases from V and 8 from J, leaving 13 bases between them. This CDR3 is built from 13 residues. CDR1 and CDR2 (germline): MNHEY, SMNVEV (reference sequence). The CDR3 DNA reads TGTGCCAGCAGTTTTTCGGGGGAGTGGGGCTACACCTTC. This sequence encodes CASSFSGEWGYTF.

There are many counts of this clone. The chain carries TRBV7-9 and TRBJ2-2; maybe TRBD2 (6 bases). Deletions cut 4 bases from V and 3 bases from J, with 15 bases between. The CDR3 has 16 residues. Germline V gene lookup returns CDR1 SEHNR and CDR2 FQNEAQ (reference sequence). In nucleotides, the CDR3 is TGTGCCAGCAGCTCCAACCGGGACTTGTACACCGGGGAGCTGTTTTTT. Translated, it gives CASSSNRDLYTGELFF.

This clone was seen only a few times. V gene TRBV7-2 combines with J gene TRBJ2-5, with D tentatively TRBD2 (6 bases). Per the germline V gene, CDR1 is SGHTA and CDR2 is FQGNSA. Deletions cut 0 bases from V and 5 bases from J, with 13 bases between. The CDR3 runs to 15 residues. The CDR3 DNA reads TGTGCCAGCAGCTTAGCGGGGGAGGTAGAGGAGACCCAGTACTTC. This sequence encodes CASSLAGEVEETQYF.

The gene calls are TRBV6-1 and TRBJ1-3, with no clear D. V was cut by 0 bases and J by 9 bases, with 12 bases left in between. The CDR3 loop spans 14 amino acids. Germline lookup yields CDR1 MNHNS and CDR2 SASEGT. The chain's CDR3 is CASSEAWQVGTIYF. DNA for the CDR3: TGTGCCAGCAGTGAAGCCTGGCAGGTCGGCACCATATATTTT.

This sequence joins TRBV25-1 and TRBJ2-5, with 8 nucleotides matching TRBD2. J gave up 2 bases and V 3 bases, and 11 bases lay outside the gene matches. The length of the CDR3 is 17 residues. Germline CDR1 and CDR2: MGHDK and SYGVNS. The CDR3 reads CASSDPREGPLQETQYF. The CDR3 bases are TGTGCCAGCAGTGACCCCCGGGAGGGGCCTTTACAAGAGACCCAGTACTTC.

This clone was recorded once. At one of its ends the junction is not consistent with the germline gene, which may arise from a read error. The J gene is TRBJ1-1, the V gene TRBV7-9; no reliable D call. CDR3 size: 14 residues. Germline CDR1 and CDR2: SEHNR and FQNEAQ (reference sequence). The DNA for the CDR3 is TGTGCCAGCAGCACTAACACGTACAACAATGAAGCTTTCTTT. It is translated as CASSTNTYNNEAFF.

This chain links TRBV15 with TRBJ2-1, with D uncertain. CDR1 is LNHNV and CDR2 is YYDKDF in the germline V gene (reference sequence). Trimming removed 2 bases at V and 4 bases at J, with 3 bases between. The CDR3 runs 12 residues. The CDR3 nucleotides read TGTGCCACCAGCAGATCTTACAATGAGCAGTTCTTC. Protein: CATSRSYNEQFF.

The rearrangement links TRBV12-3 or TRBV12-4 to TRBJ1-5, with D possibly TRBD1 on 5 matching bases. The CDR3 runs 12 residues. The germline V and J ends were trimmed by 6 bases and 4 bases, with 7 bases remaining between them. CDR3 protein: CASRGGNQPQHF. The CDR3 DNA follows: TGTGCCAGCAGGGGGGGAAATCAGCCCCAGCATTTT.